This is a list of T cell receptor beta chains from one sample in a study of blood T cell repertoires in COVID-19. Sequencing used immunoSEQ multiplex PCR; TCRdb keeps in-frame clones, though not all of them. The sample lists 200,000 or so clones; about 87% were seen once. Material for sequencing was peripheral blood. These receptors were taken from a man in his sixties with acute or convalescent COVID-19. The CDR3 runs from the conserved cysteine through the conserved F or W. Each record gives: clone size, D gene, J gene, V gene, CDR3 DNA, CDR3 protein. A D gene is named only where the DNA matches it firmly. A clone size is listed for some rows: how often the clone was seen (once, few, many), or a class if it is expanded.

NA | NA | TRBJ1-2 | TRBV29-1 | TGCAGCGTTGAAGAGTGGGGTAGTGGAGGGTATGGCTACACCTTC | CSVEEWGSGGYGYTF
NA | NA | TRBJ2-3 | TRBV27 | TGTGCCAGCAGCTTTTCGCAGGGGCCGGGAGATACGCAGTATTTT | CASSFSQGPGDTQYF
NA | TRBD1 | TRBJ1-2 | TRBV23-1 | TGCGCCAGCAGTCAATACGGGGGACAGGGTTCGGGCTACACCTTC | CASSQYGGQGSGYTF
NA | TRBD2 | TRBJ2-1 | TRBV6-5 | TGTGCCAGCAGTTATACGGCTAGCGGGGGGAGGAATGAGCAGTTCTTC | CASSYTASGGRNEQFF
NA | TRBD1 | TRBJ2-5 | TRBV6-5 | TGTGCCAGCAGTTACTCGCGGGACAGGCAAGAGACCCAGTACTTC | CASSYSRDRQETQYF
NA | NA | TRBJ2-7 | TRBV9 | TGTGCCAGCAGCGTAGACGGGGAGAGCTACGAGCAGTACTTC | CASSVDGESYEQYF
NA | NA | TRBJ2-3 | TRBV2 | TGTGCCAGCTTTATGGGCCGCGGGGCCACAGATACGCAGTATTTT | CASFMGRGATDTQYF
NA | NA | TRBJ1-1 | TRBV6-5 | TGTGCCAGCAGCAAAGGGAGGGGAGAGACTGAAGCTTTCTTT | CASSKGRGETEAFF
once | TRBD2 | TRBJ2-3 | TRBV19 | TGTGCCAGTAGTTTCCTAGCGGGGGGGCAGGGAGATACGCAGTATTTT | CASSFLAGGQGDTQYF
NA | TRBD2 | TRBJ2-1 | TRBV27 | TGTGCCAGCAGCCCCGGTGGCGGGGGAAGCTCCTACAATGAGCAGTTCTTC | CASSPGGGGSSYNEQFF
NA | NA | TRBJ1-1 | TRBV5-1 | TGCGCCAGCAGCTTAGGGCAGGGGAGCACTGAAGCTTTCTTT | CASSLGQGSTEAFF
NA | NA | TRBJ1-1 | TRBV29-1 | TGCAGCGCGGAACAGGGTTGGACTGAAGCTTTCTTT | CSAEQGWTEAFF
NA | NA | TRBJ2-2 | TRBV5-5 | TGTGCCAGCAGCTTGTACGGATCGGGCCTGGGGGGCGGGGAGCTGTTTTTT | CASSLYGSGLGGGELFF
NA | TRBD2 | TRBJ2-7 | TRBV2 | TGTGCCAGCACGCGGGGGGACTCCTACGAGCAGTACTTC | CASTRGDSYEQYF
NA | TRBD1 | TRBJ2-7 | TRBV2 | TGTGCCAGCAGGATAACCAGACAGGGGACCTACGAGCAGTACTTC | CASRITRQGTYEQYF
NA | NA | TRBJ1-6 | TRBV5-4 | TGTGCCAGCAGCTTGGCAGGGCCGTCACCCCTCCACTTT | CASSLAGPSPLHF
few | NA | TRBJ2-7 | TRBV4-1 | TGCGCCAGCAGCCATATGGGGAGGACTAACCGCTACGAGCAGTACTTC | CASSHMGRTNRYEQYF
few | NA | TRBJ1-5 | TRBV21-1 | TGTGCCAGCAGCAAACAGAGGACAGGGGGGCCTAATAGCAATCAGCCCCAGCATTTT | CASSKQRTGGPNSNQPQHF
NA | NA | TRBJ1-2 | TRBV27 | TGTGCCAGCAGTTTGATGCCACAACCCAACTATGGCTACACCTTC | CASSLMPQPNYGYTF
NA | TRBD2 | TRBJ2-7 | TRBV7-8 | TGTGCCAGCAGTCGAACCCCGGGACTAACCTACGAGCAGTACTTC | CASSRTPGLTYEQYF
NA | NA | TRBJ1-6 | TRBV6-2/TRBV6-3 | TGTGCCAGCAGTTACTCTCCACGGGGAAATTCACCCCTCCACTTT | CASSYSPRGNSPLHF
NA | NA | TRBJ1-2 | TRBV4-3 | TGCGCCAGCAGCCTCCGAATCCCAGTGAACTATGGCTACACCTTC | CASSLRIPVNYGYTF